These 18 T cell receptor beta chains originate from one sample sequenced in a study of T-cell memory formation after mild COVID-19. TCRdb called the 5' RACE reads again in MiXCR, with one record for every CDR3 protein. The sample lists roughly 160,000 distinct CDR3 sequences; approximately 12% were seen once. Sample: PBMCs or a T cell subset sorted from them (not recorded which). The receptors were gathered from a man between 18 and 29 years old who had mild COVID-19 (a few samples of this study predate the infection). Cell type and time point are not known.

Only a few counts were recorded for this clonotype. V gene TRBV5-1 combines with J gene TRBJ2-1; D possibly corresponds to TRBD2 (6 bases). CDR1 and CDR2 from the germline V gene are SGHRS and YFSETQ. V was shortened by 4 bases and J by 10 bases, with 18 bases between the two germline ends. The CDR3 is 14 amino acids. CDR3 sequence reads: CASSVDYSRGEQFF. The CDR3 nucleotides read TGCGCCAGCAGCGTGGACTATTCCCGCGGGGAGCAGTTCTTC.

The J gene is TRBJ2-1, the V gene TRBV5-1; 8 bases are a match to TRBD1. The germline gives CDR1 SGHRS, CDR2 YFSETQ. The CDR3 contains 16 residues. The V segment lost 4 bases and the J segment 0 bases; nucleotides outside the gene matches: 6. CDR3 nucleotides: TGCGCCAGCAGCACCGGACAGGGCAGCTCCTACAATGAGCAGTTCTTC. It yields the protein CASSTGQGSSYNEQFF.

This clonotype was observed a few times. The chain combines TRBV24-1 with TRBJ2-2; D is unclear. There are 12 residues in the CDR3. V lost 4 bases and J 4 bases, leaving 3 bases between the germline ends. Germline V gives CDR1 KGHDR, CDR2 SFDVKD. CDR3 loop: CATSEGTGELFF. DNA of the CDR3: TGTGCCACCAGTGAGGGCACCGGGGAGCTGTTTTTT.

Many counts were recorded for this clonotype. The chain has TRBV5-5 and TRBJ2-4; perhaps TRBD1 as D (6 bases). This CDR3 region has 16 residues. V was trimmed by 2 bases and J by 0 bases, leaving 12 bases between them. Germline V CDR1 and CDR2: SGHKS, YYEKEE (reference sequence). The CDR3 DNA reads as TGTGCCAGCAGCTTTGGACAGACCCTAGCCAAAAACATTCAGTACTTC. The encoded protein is CASSFGQTLAKNIQYF. The full variable domain, its missing parts supplied by reference TRBV5-5 and TRBJ2-4, is DAGVTQSPTHLIKTRGQQVTLRCSPISGHKSVSWYQQVLGQGPQFIFQYYEKEERGRGNFPDRFSARQFPNYSSELNVNALLLGDSALYLCASSFGQTLAKNIQYFGAGTRLSVL.

The chain carries TRBV5-1 and TRBJ2-7, with TRBD2 matching over 8 bases. CDR1 is SGHRS, CDR2 YFSETQ, per germline. V lost 2 bases and J lost 6; bases outside the gene matches: 4. The CDR3 consists of 13 residues. The CDR3 DNA reads TGCGCCAGCAGCTTAACCGGGACTAGCGAGCAGTACGTC. Protein sequence: CASSLTGTSEQYV.

This chain uses TRBV7-2 with TRBJ1-3, with D perhaps TRBD1 (5 bases). Germline V lookup: CDR1 SGHTA, CDR2 FQGNSA. The V end lost 0 bases, the J end lost 4 bases, and 16 bases lay between the germline ends. The CDR3 has 17 amino acids. The CDR3 protein is CASSLAGGTVTGNTIYF. The CDR3, as DNA: TGTGCCAGCAGCTTAGCCGGGGGAACAGTAACCGGAAACACCATATATTTT.

This clonotype has ten or more counts. This sequence joins TRBV4-3 and TRBJ2-2; no clear D. CDR3 size: 13 residues. Germline CDR1 and CDR2: LGHNA and YSLEER. With 2 bases removed from V and 7 bases from J, the gap between germline ends came to 8 bases. DNA of the CDR3: TGCGCCAGCAGCCAACTCCTGGGCGGGGAGCTGTTTTTT. It encodes CASSQLLGGELFF.

This clonotype was seen a few times. The chain joins TRBV7-9 to TRBJ1-5; the D gene is possibly TRBD1 (6 bases). Germline CDR1 reads SEHNR; CDR2 reads FQNEAQ (reference sequence). The CDR3 has 15 amino acids. Trimming shortened V by 5 bases and J by 7 bases, and 18 bases separated the two germline ends. The CDR3 reads CASSRAGTRTQPQHF. The CDR3 region has the DNA TGTGCCAGCAGCCGAGCAGGGACAAGAACCCAGCCCCAGCATTTT.

The table lists this clonotype with a few counts. This sequence joins TRBV6-5 and TRBJ1-5; no clear D gene. V was shortened by 4 bases and J by 5 bases, with 15 bases between the two germline ends. Germline V gene sequence: CDR1 MNHEY, CDR2 SVGAGI. The CDR3 loop spans 15 amino acids. The CDR3 nucleotides read TGTGCCAGCAGTTCAACCTATCTCGGAGATCAGCCCCAGCATTTT. Residues: CASSSTYLGDQPQHF.

There are a few counts of this clonotype. The chain links TRBV9 to TRBJ2-1; TRBD2 is a possible D gene (5 bases). This CDR3 spans 13 amino acids. The germline V gene encodes CDR1 SGDLS and CDR2 YYNGEE. Trimming removed 4 bases at V and 5 bases at J, with 10 bases between. In DNA, the CDR3 is TGTGCCAGCAGCCCCCGAGGGAACAATGAGCAGTTCTTC. Translation: CASSPRGNNEQFF.

The gene calls are TRBV5-1 and TRBJ2-3; 9 nucleotides line up with TRBD2. Germline-derived CDR1 and CDR2 are SGHRS and YFSETQ. Germline trimming cut 1 base from V and 5 bases from J; bases unmatched to any gene: 8. The CDR3 runs 16 residues. The CDR3 region is CASSLRLRGGGDTQYF. Written as DNA, the CDR3 is TGCGCCAGCAGCTTGCGTTTGCGGGGGGGCGGAGATACGCAGTATTTT.

This clonotype was recorded a few times. This CDR3 reads CASSLLLTGFDEQFF. CDR3 DNA sequence: TGTGCCAGCAGCCTCCTCCTGACAGGGTTCGATGAGCAGTTCTTC. The chain is built from TRBV5-6 and TRBJ2-1, with 7 nucleotides matching TRBD1. The CDR3 totals 15 residues. V trimming: 4 bases; J trimming: 8 bases; junction bases outside the gene matches: 12. CDR1 is SGHDT, CDR2 YYEEEE, per germline. The full variable domain, rest sourced from reference TRBV5-6 and TRBJ2-1, is DAGVTQSPTHLIKTRGQQVTLRCSPKSGHDTVSWYQQALGQGPQFIFQYYEEEERQRGNFPDRFSGHQFPNYSSELNVNALLLGDSALYLCASSLLLTGFDEQFFGPGTRLTVL.

Concerning this clonotype: Germline and junction disagree at one end, which may indicate a read error. The chain recombines TRBV12-3 or TRBV12-4 with TRBJ2-2; D remains unclear. CDR3 length: 14 residues. The CDR3 DNA is TGTGCCAGCAGTTTTCTGGCGAACGCCGGGGAGCTGTTTTTT. It yields the protein CASSFLANAGELFF.

The chain carries TRBV19 and TRBJ2-1; a possible D gene is TRBD2 (5 bases). Trimming took 6 bases from V and 5 from J, leaving 8 bases between them. Per germline, CDR1 LNHDA and CDR2 SQIVND (reference sequence). The CDR3 runs 12 residues. CDR3 nucleotide sequence: TGTGCCAGTAGAGTGGGAGACAATGAGCAGTTCTTC. Amino acid sequence: CASRVGDNEQFF.

This clonotype was picked up a small number of times. The gene calls are TRBV7-9 and TRBJ1-2, with D maybe TRBD1 (5 bases). V was trimmed by 3 bases and J by 7 bases, leaving 12 bases between them. Germline lookup yields CDR1 SEHNR and CDR2 FQNEAQ (reference sequence). The CDR3 is 13 residues long. CDR3 sequence reads: CASSLEGFAGYTF. The CDR3 DNA reads as TGTGCCAGCAGCTTGGAGGGGTTCGCTGGCTACACCTTC.

The rearrangement joins TRBV7-2 to TRBJ2-1; D gene uncertain. V dropped 4 bases and J dropped 9 bases, with 16 bases sitting between them. There are 14 residues in the CDR3. Germline V gene lookup returns CDR1 SGHTA and CDR2 FQGNSA. In DNA, the CDR3 is TGTGCCAGCAGCTCGGCCGGTGGTAGGGTTGAGCAGTTCTTC. It is translated as CASSSAGGRVEQFF. The variable domain in full, with the rest retrieved from reference TRBV7-2 and TRBJ2-1, is GAGVSQSPSNKVTEKGKDVELRCDPISGHTALYWYRQSLGQGLEFLIYFQGNSAPDKSGLPSDRFSAERTGGSVSTLTIQRTQQEDSAVYLCASSSAGGRVEQFFGPGTRLTVL.

This clonotype was observed a few times. The rearrangement uses TRBV12-3 or TRBV12-4 and TRBJ2-3, with TRBD2 matching 7 bases. V was clipped by 6 bases and J by 4 bases; unmatched bases: 4. The CDR3 totals 13 residues. The DNA for the CDR3 is TGTGCCAGCAGGCTGACTAGCTCAGATACGCAGTATTTT. It is translated as CASRLTSSDTQYF.

There are many counts of this clonotype. The CDR3 loop reads CASSLLAGGETQYF. The CDR3 DNA reads as TGTGCCAGCAGCCTACTAGCGGGGGGAGAGACCCAGTACTTC. The gene calls are TRBV5-8 and TRBJ2-5; 12 nucleotides match TRBD2. Germline V CDR1 and CDR2: SGHTS, YDEGEE. The CDR3 extends over 14 amino acids. Losses at the gene ends were 4 bases for V and 4 bases for J; bases not matched to a gene: 2.